This T cell receptor beta chain was captured by sequencing in a study of cytomegalovirus exposure and HLA in healthy donors. Across the whole study: HLA-typed donors were the source of about 85 million unique TCRs held in an early data release.

The primer mix had 60 Vbeta and 13 Jbeta primers. The data were produced by immunoSEQ multiplex PCR, yet TCRdb's version contains in-frame clones alone and is incomplete. The sample contains 130,000 to 150,000 clones, roughly 80% of which appear only once. The source material was PBMCs. This TCR was sampled from a man aged 40-49 years in good health and CMV-seropositive.

CDR3 in DNA: TGTGCCAGCAGTGGGGGACTATTCTACTCCTACAATGAGCAGTTCTTC. Its protein product is CASSGGLFYSYNEQFF. The chain combines TRBV2 with TRBJ2-1, with TRBD2 matching over 7 bases. The V and J ends lost 4 bases and 0 bases, in that order; junction bases with no gene match: 6. Germline CDR1 reads SNHLY; CDR2 reads FYNNEI. CDR3 length: 16 residues.